This T cell receptor beta chain stems from a study of immune evolution from preneoplasia to lung adenocarcinoma. Only in-frame clones appear in the TCRdb table, and some are missing; sequencing was by immunoSEQ multiplex PCR. The sample has over 30,000 clones, 65% to 75% seen once. Germline V lookup: CDR1 SGHRS, CDR2 YFSETQ. The trim removed 5 bases at V and 7 bases at J, leaving 21 bases unmatched. The CDR3 runs to 17 residues. The sample consisted of FFPE invasive lung adenocarcinoma tissue. This TCR was sampled from a person between 55 and 70 years old with lung adenocarcinoma. V and J are TRBV5-1 and TRBJ2-7; TRBD1 matches 7 bases. The CDR3 loop is CASSRTGVRHALREQYF. Written as DNA, the CDR3 is TGCGCCAGCAGTCGTACAGGGGTCCGTCATGCACTCAGGGAGCAGTACTTC.